A single sample is the source of the 25 T cell receptor beta chains below, sequenced in a study of blood T cell repertoires in COVID-19. Only in-frame clones appear in the TCRdb table, and some are missing; sequencing was by immunoSEQ multiplex PCR. The repertoire holds roughly 120,000 clones, with roughly 82% as singletons. The source material was peripheral blood. These receptors were collected from a woman in her sixties with acute or convalescent COVID-19.

The rearrangement links TRBV7-3 to TRBJ1-6; D might be TRBD1 (6 bases). The CDR3 has 14 residues. V lost 5 bases and J lost 6, with 11 bases in between. Germline CDR1 and CDR2: SGHTA and FQGTGA. Here the CDR3 reads CASSQGFRNSPLHF. The CDR3 bases are TGTGCCAGCAGCCAGGGGTTCCGTAATTCACCCCTCCACTTT.

This rearrangement joins TRBV9 to TRBJ1-2; D perhaps matches TRBD1 (6 bases). The CDR3 has 14 residues. V gave up 4 bases and J gave up 7 bases, with 17 bases separating them. Germline CDR1 reads SGDLS; CDR2 reads YYNGEE. The CDR3 sequence is CASSFSPSRGGYTF. The CDR3 bases are TGTGCCAGCAGCTTCTCGCCGTCCAGGGGTGGCTACACCTTC.

This chain links TRBV18 with TRBJ1-1, with 7 positions matching TRBD1. The CDR3 is made up of 15 amino acids. CDR1 and CDR2 (germline): KGHSH, LQKENI. J was trimmed by 0 bases and V by 3 bases; bases with no gene match: 4. CDR3 sequence reads: CASSPDRDMNTEAFF. DNA for the CDR3: TGTGCCAGCTCACCTGACAGGGACATGAACACTGAAGCTTTCTTT. Complete variable domain (other parts from reference TRBV18 and TRBJ1-1): NAGVMQNPRHLVRRRGQEARLRCSPMKGHSHVYWYRQLPEEGLKFMVYLQKENIIDESGMPKERFSAEFPKEGPSILRIQQVVRGDSAAYFCASSPDRDMNTEAFFGQGTRLTVV.

The rearrangement links TRBV5-1 to TRBJ1-3; 7 bases match TRBD1. Germline V gene lookup returns CDR1 SGHRS and CDR2 YFSETQ. This CDR3 spans 14 amino acids. The J segment lost 4 bases and the V segment lost 6 bases, leaving 7 bases of the junction unmatched. The CDR3 protein is CASTKTGAGNTIYF. In nucleotides, the CDR3 is TGCGCCAGCACAAAAACAGGGGCCGGAAACACCATATATTTT.

The chain is built from TRBV2 and TRBJ2-2; 9 nucleotides agree with TRBD1. Germline assignment: CDR1 SNHLY and CDR2 FYNNEI. J gave up 5 bases and V 6 bases, and 4 bases lay outside the gene matches. The CDR3 length is 14 residues. CDR3 sequence reads: CASRDDRGTGELFF. CDR3 nucleotides: TGTGCCAGCAGGGACGACAGGGGGACCGGGGAGCTGTTTTTT. The full variable domain, in which reference TRBV2 and TRBJ2-2 provide the parts outside the CDR3, is EPEVTQTPSHQVTQMGQEVILRCVPISNHLYFYWYRQILGQKVEFLVSFYNNEISEKSEIFDDQFSVERPDGSNFTLKIRSTKLEDSAMYFCASRDDRGTGELFFGEGSRLTVL.

The chain carries TRBV6-5 and TRBJ2-3, with 8 nucleotides matching TRBD2. The CDR3 spans 15 residues. J was trimmed by 3 bases and V by 6 bases; bases with no gene match: 8. Germline V gives CDR1 MNHEY, CDR2 SVGAGI. CDR3 sequence (DNA): TGTGCCAGCAGGGGACGGGGGGGGTTAACAGATACGCAGTATTTT. Its protein product is CASRGRGGLTDTQYF.

The V call is TRBV2, the J call TRBJ1-2, with 7 bases that match TRBD1. Germline V CDR1 and CDR2: SNHLY, FYNNEI. The CDR3 is 16 amino acids. The junction had 15 bases not matched to a gene; V was cut back by 3 bases and J by 8 bases. Written as DNA, the CDR3 is TGTGCCAGCAGTGATAAAAACAGGGGTAGACACCGGGGCTACACCTTC. Encoded protein: CASSDKNRGRHRGYTF. Drawing the rest from reference TRBV2 and TRBJ1-2, the complete variable domain is EPEVTQTPSHQVTQMGQEVILRCVPISNHLYFYWYRQILGQKVEFLVSFYNNEISEKSEIFDDQFSVERPDGSNFTLKIRSTKLEDSAMYFCASSDKNRGRHRGYTFGSGTRLTVV.

CDR3 sequence (DNA): TGTGCCAGCAGCGTAGGAGCAGGGTGGACCGGGGAGCTGTTTTTT. Encoded protein: CASSVGAGWTGELFF. The chain joins TRBV9 to TRBJ2-2; D possibly corresponds to TRBD1 (5 bases). V lost 0 bases and J 5 bases, leaving 11 bases between the germline ends. The germline V gene encodes CDR1 SGDLS and CDR2 YYNGEE. The CDR3 runs to 15 residues.

The chain has TRBV15 and TRBJ1-5; 11 positions agree with TRBD1. Germline V lookup: CDR1 LNHNV, CDR2 YYDKDF (reference sequence). CDR3 length equals 17 residues. The V segment lost 5 bases and the J segment 2 bases; nucleotides outside the gene matches: 8. As DNA, the CDR3 is TGTGCCACCAGCGACGGGACAGGGGGTATTGGCAATCAGCCCCAGCATTTT. Translation: CATSDGTGGIGNQPQHF.

The chain is built from TRBV14 and TRBJ2-1; 8 nucleotides agree with TRBD2. After removal of 8 bases from V and 2 bases from J, the junction contained 5 bases not matched to a gene. The CDR3 extends over 14 amino acids. Germline V gene data show CDR1 as SGHDN and CDR2 as FVKESK. The CDR3 DNA sequence: TGTGCCAGCCAAGGCGGGGGGACCTACAATGAGCAGTTCTTC. It specifies CASQGGGTYNEQFF.

J is TRBJ1-3 and V is TRBV23-1; 9 positions match TRBD1. TRBV23-1 is labeled an ORF, and its function is uncertain. The CDR3 runs 17 residues. V was pared by 9 bases and J by 2 bases, with 14 bases of the junction left unmatched. DNA of the CDR3: TGCGCCAGGCCGGGACAGGGAAATACTCTTCCTGGAAACACCATATATTTT. Protein product: CARPGQGNTLPGNTIYF.

V is TRBV15 and J is TRBJ1-5; perhaps TRBD1 as D (6 bases). The V end was cut by 0 bases, the J end by 7 bases, with 16 bases between. In germline, CDR1 is LNHNV, CDR2 YYDKDF (reference sequence). CDR3 size: 16 residues. The CDR3 DNA is TGTGCCACCAGCAGAGATCTCGGGGCAAGGGGGCAGCCCCAGCATTTT. It is translated as CATSRDLGARGQPQHF.

The chain recombines TRBV6-2 or TRBV6-3 with TRBJ2-5; no definite D call. CDR1 is MNHEY, CDR2 SVGEGT, per germline. Deletions cut 2 bases from V and 2 bases from J, with 3 bases between. The CDR3 has 12 amino acids. The CDR3 DNA sequence: TGTGCCAGCAGTTACCAGCAAGAGACCCAGTACTTC. Its translation is CASSYQQETQYF.

The rearrangement joins TRBV5-1 to TRBJ2-5; D possibly corresponds to TRBD2 (5 bases). V dropped 0 bases and J dropped 2 bases, with 14 bases sitting between them. Germline V CDR1 and CDR2: SGHRS, YFSETQ. The CDR3 covers 16 residues. DNA of the CDR3: TGCGCCAGCAGCTTGGGAGGGCTGGGGTCTCAAGAGACCCAGTACTTC. Translating it yields CASSLGGLGSQETQYF.

The sample holds a few counts of this clone. DNA for the CDR3: TGTGCCAGCAGCCTGGGACAATTCGGAAGTTCACCCCTCCACTTT. This sequence encodes CASSLGQFGSSPLHF. V and J are TRBV7-2 and TRBJ1-6; D perhaps matches TRBD1 (6 bases). The CDR3 is made up of 15 amino acids. V lost 5 bases and J 9 bases, leaving 17 bases between the germline ends. Germline V gene sequence: CDR1 SGHTA, CDR2 FQGNSA.

This clone occurred once. The chain employs TRBV19 and TRBJ2-7; 8 bases fit TRBD1. Looked up from germline, CDR1 is LNHDA and CDR2 is SQIVND (reference sequence). V shed 2 bases and J 1 base; nucleotides not matched to a gene: 10. CDR3 length: 17 residues. CDR3 loop: CASSIIAGQGRSYEQYF. Here the CDR3 DNA reads TGTGCCAGTAGTATAATTGCCGGACAGGGAAGGTCCTACGAGCAGTACTTC.

The CDR3 is CASSFAGQGGYNEQFF. The CDR3 nucleotides read TGTGCCAGCAGCTTTGCGGGACAGGGGGGCTACAATGAGCAGTTCTTC. This chain connects TRBV7-9 to TRBJ2-1, with 11 bases that match TRBD1. The length of the CDR3 is 16 residues. The germline CDR1 and CDR2 sequences are SEHNR and FQNEAQ (reference sequence). The J segment lost 3 bases and the V segment lost 3 bases, leaving 4 bases of the junction unmatched.

The CDR3 here is CATRWSGGLESNQPQHF. The CDR3 DNA reads as TGTGCCACCCGGTGGTCGGGGGGTCTTGAAAGCAATCAGCCCCAGCATTTT. The genes are TRBV28 and TRBJ1-5; maybe TRBD1 (5 bases). This CDR3 spans 17 amino acids. V was cut by 10 bases and J by 1 base, with 23 bases left in between. In germline, CDR1 is MDHEN, CDR2 SYDVKM.

The rearrangement uses TRBV5-5 and TRBJ1-5, with 10 bases fitting TRBD1. The CDR3 sequence is 15 residues long. The V and J ends lost 4 bases and 4 bases, in that order; junction bases with no gene match: 5. Germline CDR1 and CDR2: SGHKS and YYEKEE (reference sequence). The CDR3 is CASSRTGGPNQPQHF. CDR3 nucleotides: TGTGCCAGCAGCCGGACAGGGGGACCGAATCAGCCCCAGCATTTT. Supplemented by reference TRBV5-5 and TRBJ1-5, the full variable domain reads DAGVTQSPTHLIKTRGQQVTLRCSPISGHKSVSWYQQVLGQGPQFIFQYYEKEERGRGNFPDRFSARQFPNYSSELNVNALLLGDSALYLCASSRTGGPNQPQHFGDGTRLSIL.

This rearrangement joins TRBV9 to TRBJ2-5; D possibly corresponds to TRBD2 (5 bases). The CDR3 length is 15 residues. Germline V gene sequence: CDR1 SGDLS, CDR2 YYNGEE. Trimming took 0 bases from V and 2 from J, leaving 11 bases between them. This chain's CDR3 is CASSVANGEQETQYF. The CDR3 nucleotides are TGTGCCAGCAGCGTAGCGAACGGGGAGCAAGAGACCCAGTACTTC.

V is TRBV28 and J is TRBJ1-6, with 11 bases that match TRBD1. V was pared by 2 bases and J by 9 bases, with 3 bases of the junction left unmatched. Germline V CDR1 and CDR2: MDHEN, SYDVKM. CDR3 length equals 15 residues. CDR3 loop: CASSLAGQGVSPLHF. CDR3 nucleotides: TGTGCCAGCAGTTTAGCGGGACAGGGGGTTTCACCCCTCCACTTT.

Many counts were recorded for this clone. The chain carries TRBV7-8 and TRBJ1-2; no reliable D call. V lost 5 bases to trimming and J lost 2 bases, with 9 bases between them. CDR1 is SGHVS and CDR2 is FQNEAQ in the germline V gene. CDR3 length: 13 amino acids. The CDR3 sequence: CASSPDTNYGYTF. DNA of the CDR3: TGTGCCAGCAGCCCCGACACCAACTATGGCTACACCTTC.

The chain uses TRBV5-6 and TRBJ2-7; TRBD1 aligns across 11 bases. Germline V gives CDR1 SGHDT, CDR2 YYEEEE. CDR3 length equals 14 residues. Trimming at V came to 3 bases and at J to 2 bases, leaving 1 base not matched to a gene. DNA of the CDR3: TGTGCCAGCAGCTGGACAGGGGGCACCTACGAGCAGTACTTC. The encoded protein is CASSWTGGTYEQYF.

The chain links TRBV3-1 (or the pseudogene TRBV3-2) to TRBJ2-7, with a weak D call TRBD1 (6 bases). Trimming shortened V by 2 bases and J by 3 bases, and 14 bases separated the two germline ends. The germline V gene has CDR1 LGHDT and CDR2 YNNKEL (reference sequence). The CDR3 runs 15 residues. The CDR3, as DNA: TGTGCCAGCAGCCAATTCCGTGGGGGCGACTACGAGCAGTACTTC. Residues: CASSQFRGGDYEQYF.

V and J are TRBV15 and TRBJ2-6; possible D gene TRBD1, 6 bases. This CDR3 has 18 residues. Deletions cut 4 bases from V and 0 bases from J, with 16 bases between. Per germline, CDR1 LNHNV and CDR2 YYDKDF (reference sequence). CDR3 sequence (DNA): TGTGCCACCAGCACCCGACAGGTTTATAGCTCTGGGGCCAACGTCCTGACTTTC. It translates to CATSTRQVYSSGANVLTF.